The sample holds many counts of the clone carrying this TCR beta chain. This record belongs to a study of regulatory T cells in long-lasting Graves disease. Study details: Those with persistent Graves' disease had received antithyroid drugs for over 5 years with positive TSH receptor antibodies.

Construction of the TCR beta libraries employed iRepertoire HTBI primers in conjunction with Arm-PCR of CDR3 regions. Authors' processing steps: Across all samples, just over 60 TRBV segments and 15 or so TRBJ segments were identified. TCRdb fed the multiplex PCR reads into MiXCR, producing one record per CDR3 protein. Clone size and V and J calls follow TCRdb, not the original study. The data show under 350,000 distinct CDR3 sequences, around a fifth seen once. Time point here: persistent/refractory GD, antithyroid drugs over 5 years with positive TRAb. Generation of the TCR library employed RNA extracted from PBMCs. In each case, Graves' disease was diagnosed per American Thyroid Association guidelines. Material: peripheral blood mononuclear cells (PBMCs), obtained when the disease was refractory, from a patient treated with antithyroid drugs. The receptor was isolated from a female donor with Graves disease.

For the CDR3, the DNA is TGTGCCAGCAGTACCCCGTGGGAAGGGGAGACCCAGTACTTC. Translating gives CASSTPWEGETQYF. The chain has TRBV28 and TRBJ2-5; D not certain. The V gene lost 5 bases and the J gene lost 5 bases, with 15 bases spanning the gap. Germline CDR1 is MDHEN and CDR2 is SYDVKM. This CDR3 is built from 14 residues. The variable domain in full, with the rest retrieved from reference TRBV28 and TRBJ2-5, is DVKVTQSSRYLVKRTGEKVFLECVQDMDHENMFWYRQDPGLGLRLIYFSYDVKMKEKGDIPEGYSVSREKKERFSLILESASTNQTSMYLCASSTPWEGETQYFGPGTRLLVL.